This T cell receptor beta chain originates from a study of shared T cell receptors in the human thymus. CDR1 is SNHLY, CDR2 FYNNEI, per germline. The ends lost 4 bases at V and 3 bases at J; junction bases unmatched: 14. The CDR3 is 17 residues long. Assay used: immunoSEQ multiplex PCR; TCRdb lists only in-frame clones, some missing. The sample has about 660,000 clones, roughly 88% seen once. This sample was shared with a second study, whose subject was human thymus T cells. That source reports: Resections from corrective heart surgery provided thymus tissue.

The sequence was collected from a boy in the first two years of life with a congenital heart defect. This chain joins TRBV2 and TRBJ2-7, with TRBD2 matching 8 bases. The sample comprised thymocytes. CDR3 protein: CASSVVPPGRADYEQYF. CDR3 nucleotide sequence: TGTGCCAGCAGTGTTGTCCCCCCCGGGAGGGCCGACTACGAGCAGTACTTC.